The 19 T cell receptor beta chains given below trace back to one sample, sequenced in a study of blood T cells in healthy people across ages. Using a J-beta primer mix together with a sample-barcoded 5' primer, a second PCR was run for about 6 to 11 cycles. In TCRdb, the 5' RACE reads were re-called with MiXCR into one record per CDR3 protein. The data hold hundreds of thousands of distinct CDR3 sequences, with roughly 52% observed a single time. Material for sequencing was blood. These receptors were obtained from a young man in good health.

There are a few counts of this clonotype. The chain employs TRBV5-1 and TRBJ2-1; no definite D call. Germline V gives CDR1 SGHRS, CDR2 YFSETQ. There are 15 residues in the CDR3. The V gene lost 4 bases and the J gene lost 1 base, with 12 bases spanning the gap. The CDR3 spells CASSRHKVSYNEQFF. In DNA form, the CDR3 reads TGCGCCAGCAGCCGTCATAAGGTGTCCTACAATGAGCAGTTCTTC.

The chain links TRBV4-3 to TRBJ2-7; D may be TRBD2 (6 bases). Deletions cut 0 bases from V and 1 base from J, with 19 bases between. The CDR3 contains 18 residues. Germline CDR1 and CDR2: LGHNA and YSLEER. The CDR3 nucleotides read TGCGCCAGCAGCCAAGATCTACCGGGGGTCCTCCTGTCCTACGAGCAGTACTTC. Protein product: CASSQDLPGVLLSYEQYF.

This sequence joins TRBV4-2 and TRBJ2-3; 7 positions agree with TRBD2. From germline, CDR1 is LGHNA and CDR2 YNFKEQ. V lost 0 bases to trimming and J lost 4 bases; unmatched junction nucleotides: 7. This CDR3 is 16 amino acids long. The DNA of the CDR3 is TGTGCCAGCAGCCAAGATCGCGGGGGTATGGCAGATACGCAGTATTTT. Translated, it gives CASSQDRGGMADTQYF.

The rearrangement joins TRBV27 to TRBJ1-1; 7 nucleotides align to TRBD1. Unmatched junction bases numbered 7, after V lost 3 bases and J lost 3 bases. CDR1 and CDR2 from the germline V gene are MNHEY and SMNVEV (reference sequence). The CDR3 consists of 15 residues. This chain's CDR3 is CASSFRAGGHTEAFF. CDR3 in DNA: TGTGCCAGCAGTTTTAGAGCAGGGGGGCACACTGAAGCTTTCTTT.

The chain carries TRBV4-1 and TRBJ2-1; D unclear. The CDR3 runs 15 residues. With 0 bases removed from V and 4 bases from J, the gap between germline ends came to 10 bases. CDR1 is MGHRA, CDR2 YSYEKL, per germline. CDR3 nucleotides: TGCGCCAGCAGCCAAGATTTCACGCCTTACAATGAGCAGTTCTTC. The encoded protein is CASSQDFTPYNEQFF.

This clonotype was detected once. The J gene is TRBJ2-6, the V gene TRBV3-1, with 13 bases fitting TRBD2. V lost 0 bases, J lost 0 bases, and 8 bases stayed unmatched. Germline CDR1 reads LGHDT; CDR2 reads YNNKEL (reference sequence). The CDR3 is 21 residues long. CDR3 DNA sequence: TGTGCCAGCAGCCAAGATTGGACTAGCGGGGGTGGTCCCTCTGGGGCCAACGTCCTGACTTTC. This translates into CASSQDWTSGGGPSGANVLTF.

In DNA form, the CDR3 reads TGTGCCAGCAGCTTAGTGGCGAGTTTAGTTTACGAGCAGTACTTC. Translating gives CASSLVASLVYEQYF. The chain employs TRBV11-3 and TRBJ2-5; D not resolved. The J call may not be correct, given that the DNA end is closer to TRBJ2-7. The germline V gene encodes CDR1 SGHNT and CDR2 YENEEA. This CDR3 is 15 amino acids long.

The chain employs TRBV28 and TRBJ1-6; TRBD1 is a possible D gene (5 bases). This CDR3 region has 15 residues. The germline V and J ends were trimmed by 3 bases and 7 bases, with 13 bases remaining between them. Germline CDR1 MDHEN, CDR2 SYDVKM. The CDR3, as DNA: TGTGCCAGCAGTTTTCAAACAGGTCCGAATTCACCCCTCCACTTT. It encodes CASSFQTGPNSPLHF. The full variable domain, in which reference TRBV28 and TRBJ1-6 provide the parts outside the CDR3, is DVKVTQSSRYLVKRTGEKVFLECVQDMDHENMFWYRQDPGLGLRLIYFSYDVKMKEKGDIPEGYSVSREKKERFSLILESASTNQTSMYLCASSFQTGPNSPLHFGNGTRLTVT.

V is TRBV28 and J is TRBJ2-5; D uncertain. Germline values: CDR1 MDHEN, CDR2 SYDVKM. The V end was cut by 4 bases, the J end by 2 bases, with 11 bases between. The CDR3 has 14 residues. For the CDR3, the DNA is TGTGCCAGCAGTTATCAGGCCATACAAGAGACCCAGTACTTC. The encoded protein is CASSYQAIQETQYF.

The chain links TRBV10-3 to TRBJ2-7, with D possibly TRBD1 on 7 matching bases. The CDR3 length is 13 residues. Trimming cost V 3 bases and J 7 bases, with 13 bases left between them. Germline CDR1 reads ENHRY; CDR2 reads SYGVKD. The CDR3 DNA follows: TGTGCCATCAGTGAACAGGGGAGGAATGAGCAGTACTTC. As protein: CAISEQGRNEQYF.

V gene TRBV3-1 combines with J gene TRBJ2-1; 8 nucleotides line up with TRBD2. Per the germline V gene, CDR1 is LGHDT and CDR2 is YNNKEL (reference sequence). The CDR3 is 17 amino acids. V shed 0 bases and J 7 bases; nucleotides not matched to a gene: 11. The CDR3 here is CASSQDPPGGRRNEQFF. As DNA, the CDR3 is TGTGCCAGCAGCCAAGATCCTCCGGGGGGGCGGCGTAATGAGCAGTTCTTC.

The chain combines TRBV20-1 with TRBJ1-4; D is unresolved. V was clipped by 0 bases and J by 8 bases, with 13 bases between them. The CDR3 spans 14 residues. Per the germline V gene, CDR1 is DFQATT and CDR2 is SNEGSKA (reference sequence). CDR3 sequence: CSAREIARREKLFF. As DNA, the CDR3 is TGCAGTGCTAGAGAGATAGCGCGGAGGGAAAAACTGTTTTTT.

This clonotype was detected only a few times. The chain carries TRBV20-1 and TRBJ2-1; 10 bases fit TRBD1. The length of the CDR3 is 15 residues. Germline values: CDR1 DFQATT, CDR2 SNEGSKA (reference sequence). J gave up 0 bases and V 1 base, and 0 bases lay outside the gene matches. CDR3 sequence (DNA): TGCAGTGCTAGAGGGGACAGGGGCTCCTACAATGAGCAGTTCTTC. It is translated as CSARGDRGSYNEQFF.

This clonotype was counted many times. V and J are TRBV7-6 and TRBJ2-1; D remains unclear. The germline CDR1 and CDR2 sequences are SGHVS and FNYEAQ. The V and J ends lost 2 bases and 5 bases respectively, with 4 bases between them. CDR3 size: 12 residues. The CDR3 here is CASSLHNNEQFF. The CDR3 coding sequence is TGTGCCAGCAGCTTACACAACAATGAGCAGTTCTTC.

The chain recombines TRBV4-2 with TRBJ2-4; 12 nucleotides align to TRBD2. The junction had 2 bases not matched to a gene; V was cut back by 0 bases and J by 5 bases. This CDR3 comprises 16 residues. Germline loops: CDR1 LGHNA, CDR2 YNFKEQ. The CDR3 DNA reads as TGTGCCAGCAGCCAAGAGCCTAGCGGGGGGGAAAACATTCAGTACTTC. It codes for CASSQEPSGGENIQYF.

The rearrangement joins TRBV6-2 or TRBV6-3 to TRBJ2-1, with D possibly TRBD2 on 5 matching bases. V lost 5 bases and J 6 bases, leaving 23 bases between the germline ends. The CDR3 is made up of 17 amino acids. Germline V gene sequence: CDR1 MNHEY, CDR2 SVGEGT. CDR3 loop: CASSNFASLILGNEQFF. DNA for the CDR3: TGTGCCAGCAGTAATTTTGCATCGCTCATACTAGGCAATGAGCAGTTCTTC.

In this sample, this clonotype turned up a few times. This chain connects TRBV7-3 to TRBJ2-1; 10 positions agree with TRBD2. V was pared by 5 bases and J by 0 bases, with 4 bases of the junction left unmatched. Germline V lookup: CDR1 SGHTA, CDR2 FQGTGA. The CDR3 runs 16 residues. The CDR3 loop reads CASSISGGPSYNEQFF. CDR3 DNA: TGTGCCAGCAGCATTAGCGGGGGGCCCTCCTACAATGAGCAGTTCTTC.

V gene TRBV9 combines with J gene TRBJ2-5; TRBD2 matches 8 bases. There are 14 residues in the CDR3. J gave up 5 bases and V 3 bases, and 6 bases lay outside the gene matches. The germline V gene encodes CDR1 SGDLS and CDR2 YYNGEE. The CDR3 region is CASSEDSGVETQYF. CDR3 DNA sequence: TGTGCCAGCAGCGAAGATAGCGGGGTCGAGACCCAGTACTTC. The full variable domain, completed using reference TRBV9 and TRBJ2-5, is DSGVTQTPKHLITATGQRVTLRCSPRSGDLSVYWYQQSLDQGLQFLIQYYNGEERAKGNILERFSAQQFPDLHSELNLSSLELGDSALYFCASSEDSGVETQYFGPGTRLLVL.

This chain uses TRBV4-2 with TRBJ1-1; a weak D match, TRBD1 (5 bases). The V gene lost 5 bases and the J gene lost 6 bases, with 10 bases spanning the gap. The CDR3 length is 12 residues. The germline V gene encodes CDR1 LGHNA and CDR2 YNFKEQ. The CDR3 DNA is TGTGCCAGCAGCGGGACGTCACCTGAAGCTTTCTTT. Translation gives CASSGTSPEAFF.